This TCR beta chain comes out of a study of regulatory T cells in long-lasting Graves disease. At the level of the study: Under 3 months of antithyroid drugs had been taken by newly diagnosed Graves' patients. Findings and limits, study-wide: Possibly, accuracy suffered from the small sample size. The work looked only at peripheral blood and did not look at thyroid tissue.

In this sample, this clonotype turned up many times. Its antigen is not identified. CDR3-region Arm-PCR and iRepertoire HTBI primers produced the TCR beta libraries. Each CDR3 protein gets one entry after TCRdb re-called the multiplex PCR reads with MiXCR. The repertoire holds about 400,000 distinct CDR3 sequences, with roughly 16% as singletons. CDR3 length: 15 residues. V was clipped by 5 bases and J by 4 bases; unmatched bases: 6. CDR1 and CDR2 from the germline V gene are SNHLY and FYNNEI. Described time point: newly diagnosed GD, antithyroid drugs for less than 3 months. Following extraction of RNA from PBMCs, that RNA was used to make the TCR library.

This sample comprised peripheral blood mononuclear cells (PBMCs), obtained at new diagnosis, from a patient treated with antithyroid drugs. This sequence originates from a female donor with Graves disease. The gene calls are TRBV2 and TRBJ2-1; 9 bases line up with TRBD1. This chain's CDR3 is CASSMGQGGYNEQFF. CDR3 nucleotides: TGTGCCAGCAGTATGGGACAGGGCGGGTACAATGAGCAGTTCTTC.